Each of the 14 T cell receptor delta chains below was sequenced from the same sample in a study of γδ T cells in repeated Plasmodium falciparum infection. Gammadelta T cells were flow-sorted from PBMC into Vgamma9/Vdelta2+ and Vdelta2-negative populations for bulk analysis. With CATT, TCRdb re-called clones from the multiplex PCR reads. The sample has 75,000 to 100,000 delta-chain clones; approximately 1.4% are singletons. The sequenced sample consisted of gamma-delta T cells from blood. These receptor sequences come from a pool of human donors (malaria-infected and uninfected, not separated).

Turning to this clone: The mismatch at residue 3 between this DNA's translation and the TCRdb protein of a much larger clone likely reflects a read error; the protein shown is translated from the DNA. This chain joins TRDV1 and TRDJ1; 11 bases agree with TRDD3. The J gene was not available in TCRdb and was assigned here by matching the DNA to germline segments. Germline assignment: CDR1 TSWWSYY and CDR2 QGS. The CDR3 consists of 23 residues. The CDR3 reads CAPGELSQPAKVLGDKYVDKLIF. The CDR3 DNA reads TGTGCTCCTGGGGAACTATCCCAACCCGCCAAAGTACTGGGGGATAAATATGTCGATAAACTCATCTTT.

This clone was seen a handful of times. This likely stems from a read error, as it lies one base from a far larger clone. Other nucleotide sequences from this sample produce the same CDR3. The V gene call reads TRDV1; no J gene was called; TRDD3, the table's D call, lacks a check against the DNA. The CDR3 is 22 residues long. Germline assignment: CDR1 TSWWSYY and CDR2 QGS. CDR3 sequence (DNA): TGTGCTCTTGGGGAACTTACCTCCTACGACCCTACTGGGGGATACTTAGCCGATAAGCTCATCTTT. Translating it yields CALGELTSYDPTGGYLADKLIF.

As to this clone: A single base is all that separates this from a far larger clone, so a read error is likely. The sample contains more than one DNA sequence encoding this CDR3. The chain uses TRDV1 and TRDJ1; TRDD3 matches at 12 bases. Germline loops: CDR1 TSWWSYY, CDR2 QGS. This CDR3 has 20 amino acids. CDR3 sequence reads: CALGDPPPTGGYLYTDKLIF. In DNA, the CDR3 is TGTGCTCTTGGGGACCCCCCACCCACTGGGGGATACCTGTACACCGATAAGCTCATCTTT.

This clone showed up just a few times. This DNA's translation and the protein TCRdb lists, from a much larger clone, do not match at residue 4, likely due to a read error; the protein shown is translated from the DNA. The V and J genes are TRAV38-2/DV8 and TRDJ1; 12 bases line up with TRDD3. TCRdb lists no J gene, so it was determined here by aligning the DNA to germline. Germline V gene sequence: CDR1 TSESDYY, CDR2 QEAYKQQN. Trimming removed 6 bases from V and 5 bases from J; junction bases left unmatched: 20. The CDR3 is 19 amino acids. The CDR3 coding sequence is TGTGCTTATAACGGGGTCGGCTACTGGGGGATACACGCAAGGGATAAACTCATCTTT. It translates to CAYNGVGYWGIHARDKLIF.

A remark on this clone: A far larger clone is one base from this, pointing to a likely read error. Other nucleotide sequences in the sample specify the same CDR3. This sequence joins TRDV1 and TRDJ1, with 10 bases that match TRDD3. The J gene, left out of TCRdb, was set here by checking the DNA against germline. Trimming at V came to 3 bases and at J to 2 bases, leaving 15 bases not matched to a gene. The germline V gene encodes CDR1 TSWWSYY and CDR2 QGS. The CDR3 spans 19 residues. The chain's CDR3 is CALGERMGDTHGGTDKLIF. The CDR3 DNA is TGTGCTCTTGGGGAGAGGATGGGGGATACCCACGGCGGGACCGATAAACTCATCTTT.

Notes on this clone: Since a far larger clone is one base different, this is likely a read error. The same CDR3 can be traced to other DNA sequences in this sample. This sequence joins TRDV2 and TRDJ1, with TRDD3 identical over 12 bases. The J gene, left out of TCRdb, was set here by checking the DNA against germline. CDR3 length: 16 amino acids. Per germline, CDR1 GEAIGNYY and CDR2 EKD. V was clipped by 7 bases and J by 6 bases; unmatched bases: 14. The chain's CDR3 is CACDPWTTGGYNKLIF. As DNA, the CDR3 is TGTGCCTGCGACCCATGGACTACTGGGGGATACAATAAACTCATCTTT.

A few counts support this clone. A far larger clone lies a single base away; this is likely a read error. The sample contains more than one DNA sequence encoding this CDR3. The genes are TRDV1 and TRDJ1; no firm D call. TCRdb offers no J gene call, so here the DNA was matched to germline to obtain one. The CDR3 is 13 amino acids. Germline V CDR1 and CDR2: TSWWSYY, QGS. The ends were cut back, 5 bases at V and 2 bases at J, with 9 bases in the middle. The chain's CDR3 is CALGTTHTDKLIF. The CDR3 region has the DNA TGTGCTCTTGGGACAACACATACCGATAAACTCATCTTT.

The sample holds a few counts of this clone. A read error likely explains why the TCRdb protein, taken from a much larger clone, differs from this DNA's translation at residue 3; the protein shown is translated from the DNA. The chain joins TRDV2 to TRDJ1; TRDD3 might be the D (6 bases). No J gene is reported in TCRdb; it was inferred here by comparing the DNA with germline. Looked up from germline, CDR1 is GEAIGNYY and CDR2 is EKD. There are 19 residues in the CDR3. The V and J ends lost 9 bases and 0 bases respectively, with 31 bases between them. The CDR3 nucleotides read TGTGCCCGTGGCAAGATCGCTTTTGGGGGGCCCAAGTACACCGATAAACTCATCTTT. It encodes CARGKIAFGGPKYTDKLIF.

This clone was observed at least ten times. This sequence joins TRDV1 and TRDJ1, with D possibly TRDD3 on 6 matching bases. Looked up from germline, CDR1 is TSWWSYY and CDR2 is QGS. The germline V and J ends were trimmed by 0 bases and 0 bases, with 17 bases remaining between them. There are 18 residues in the CDR3. CDR3 sequence (DNA): TGTGCTCTTGGGGAACTCGAAATGAGGGGGACGTACACCGATAAACTCATCTTT. It yields the protein CALGELEMRGTYTDKLIF.

By share, this clone ranks as medium-sized. In nucleotides, the CDR3 is TGTGCTCTTGGGGAACGAGGGAGTTCCGTGCAATGCACCGATAAACTCATCTTT. Amino acids: CALGERGSSVQCTDKLIF. The chain couples TRDV1 to TRDJ1; D not certain. V lost 1 base and J 1 base, leaving 19 bases between the germline ends. This CDR3 comprises 18 residues. Per the germline V gene, CDR1 is TSWWSYY and CDR2 is QGS.

Details on this clone: The protein that TCRdb holds for this DNA derives from a much larger clone and differs from the translated DNA at residue 17, which likely indicates a read error; the protein shown here is translated from the DNA. The rearrangement uses TRDV2 and TRDJ1, with D possibly being TRDD2 (6 bases). The J gene, not given by TCRdb, was assigned here from a germline match of the nucleotide sequence. This CDR3 has 22 residues. The V gene lost 0 bases and the J gene lost 3 bases, with 34 bases spanning the gap. In germline, CDR1 is GEAIGNYY, CDR2 EKD. The CDR3 sequence: CACDTLPASRGRGETYADKLIF. In DNA form, the CDR3 reads TGTGCCTGTGACACCCTTCCTGCCTCCCGGGGACGAGGCGAGACGTACGCCGATAAACTCATCTTT.

This clone was seen many times. J is TRDJ1 and V is TRDV1; 8 bases map to TRDD3. The V segment lost 2 bases and the J segment 4 bases; nucleotides outside the gene matches: 18. CDR3 length equals 19 residues. Germline values: CDR1 TSWWSYY, CDR2 QGS. CDR3 protein: CALGEATSPWFWGNDKLIF. The CDR3, as DNA: TGTGCTCTTGGGGAAGCCACTTCCCCGTGGTTCTGGGGGAACGATAAACTCATCTTT.

By sample share, this clone is medium-sized. This chain joins TRDV3 and TRDJ1; weak D call: TRDD2 (6 bases). CDR1 and CDR2 from the germline V gene are TVYSNPD and GDNSRS (reference sequence). V was clipped by 2 bases and J by 0 bases, with 22 bases between them. The CDR3 covers 17 residues. Here the CDR3 DNA reads TGTGCCTTTTCCTACGGAGGGATCCGAACTTACACCGATAAACTCATCTTT. Its translation is CAFSYGGIRTYTDKLIF.

Points on this clone: TCRdb records a much larger clone's protein for this DNA, with a difference at residue 17 that likely arises from a read error; the protein given is the translation of the DNA. The chain is built from TRDV1 and TRDJ1; 7 bases are shared with TRDD3. TCRdb lists no J gene, so it was determined here by aligning the DNA to germline. Germline-derived CDR1 and CDR2 are TSWWSYY and QGS. J lost 4 bases, V lost 2 bases, and 28 bases had no gene match. The CDR3 has 22 residues. In DNA form, the CDR3 reads TGTGCTCTTGGGGAAGTGGTGACGTCCTGGGGATATTGGGAAAGCGTCATCGATAAACTCATCTTT. Translated: CALGEVVTSWGYWESVIDKLIF.